The 15 T cell receptor beta chains reported below all come from one sample, sequenced in a study of blood T cell repertoires in COVID-19. Profiling relied on immunoSEQ multiplex PCR, and the TCRdb table lists in-frame clones only, not all of them. The data contain about 300,000 clones, about 91% of them singletons. Sequenced input: peripheral blood. Receptors were obtained from a woman aged 30 to 39 with COVID-19, enrolled during active disease.

The genes are TRBV7-6 and TRBJ2-1; the D gene is possibly TRBD1 (6 bases). The CDR3 has 18 residues. Germline CDR1 reads SGHVS; CDR2 reads FNYEAQ. V dropped 1 base and J dropped 8 bases, with 24 bases sitting between them. The CDR3 region has the DNA TGTGCCAGCAGCTTAGACTCCAGGGGAAATGGGCAGGACGATGAGCAGTTCTTC. Translated: CASSLDSRGNGQDDEQFF.

The gene calls are TRBV18 and TRBJ1-1, with D perhaps matching TRBD1 (6 bases). The germline CDR1 and CDR2 sequences are KGHSH and LQKENI. Trimming took 1 base from V and 0 from J, leaving 18 bases between them. This CDR3 has 18 amino acids. The CDR3 DNA follows: TGTGCCAGCTCACCACTTCAGGGGCGCCCACCATTGAACACTGAAGCTTTCTTT. Translation: CASSPLQGRPPLNTEAFF.

This chain joins TRBV27 and TRBJ2-1; a weak D match, TRBD2 (5 bases). The V end was cut by 4 bases, the J end by 7 bases, with 23 bases between. The CDR3 loop spans 17 amino acids. In germline, CDR1 is MNHEY, CDR2 SMNVEV (reference sequence). CDR3: CASSYSLLVLRGNEQFF. CDR3 coding DNA: TGTGCCAGCAGTTACTCATTATTGGTCCTACGGGGTAATGAGCAGTTCTTC.

The rearrangement links TRBV7-9 to TRBJ1-4, with D possibly being TRBD1 (5 bases). Germline CDR1 SEHNR, CDR2 FQNEAQ (reference sequence). V lost 7 bases, J lost 7 bases, and 28 bases lay in between. The CDR3 length is 18 residues. CDR3 nucleotides: TGTGCCAGCATTTCCCGACCCTTCAGGGCGGTATTGCGTGAAAAACTGTTTTTT. Protein product: CASISRPFRAVLREKLFF.

This chain connects TRBV30 to TRBJ2-3; the D gene is possibly TRBD1 (6 bases). Trimming took off 5 bases at V and 0 bases at J, with 12 bases between the two ends. This CDR3 spans 14 amino acids. CDR1 is GTSNPN and CDR2 is SVGIG in the germline V gene (reference sequence). In nucleotides, the CDR3 is TGTGCCTGGCGTCCAGGGGCTAGCACAGATACGCAGTATTTT. Protein sequence: CAWRPGASTDTQYF. Variable domain in full (rest from reference TRBV30 and TRBJ2-3): SQTIHQWPATLVQPVGSPLSLECTVEGTSNPNLYWYRQAAGRGLQLLFYSVGIGQISSEVPQNLSASRPQDRQFILSSKKLLLSDSGFYLCAWRPGASTDTQYFGPGTRLTVL.

CDR3 in amino acids: CATAFEQNYGYTF. In DNA, the CDR3 is TGTGCCACCGCCTTCGAACAGAACTATGGCTACACCTTC. This chain uses TRBV10-3 with TRBJ1-2; no clear D gene. Germline assignment: CDR1 ENHRY and CDR2 SYGVKD. V shed 10 bases and J shed 2 bases, with 14 bases lying between them. This CDR3 comprises 13 residues.

To note about this clone: Other DNA variants within this sample encode the same CDR3. The chain employs TRBV5-1 and TRBJ2-5, with no clear D. The V and J ends lost 0 bases and 5 bases respectively, with 5 bases between them. CDR3 length: 12 residues. Looked up from germline, CDR1 is SGHRS and CDR2 is YFSETQ. The CDR3 DNA sequence: TGCGCCAGCAGCTTGGCGTCGGAGACCCAGTACTTC. Protein product: CASSLASETQYF.

V and J are TRBV6-6 and TRBJ2-1, with a possible D match to TRBD2 (6 bases). Germline V gene lookup returns CDR1 MNHNY and CDR2 SVGAGI (reference sequence). V dropped 6 bases and J dropped 10 bases, with 19 bases sitting between them. The CDR3 extends over 14 amino acids. In DNA, the CDR3 is TGTGCCAGCAGGGACGGGGGTTCCTTCGGAGAGCAGTTCTTC. Its protein product is CASRDGGSFGEQFF.

This clone has just one count. The chain recombines TRBV6-1 with TRBJ1-1; the match to TRBD1 covers 7 bases. V lost 4 bases and J lost 0; bases outside the gene matches: 5. This CDR3 region has 15 residues. From germline, CDR1 is MNHNS and CDR2 SASEGT. The DNA of the CDR3 is TGTGCCAGCAGTGCCGCGACAGGGCTGAACACTGAAGCTTTCTTT. Its protein product is CASSAATGLNTEAFF.

The genes are TRBV6-6 and TRBJ1-1; tentative D call: TRBD1 (5 bases). V dropped 7 bases and J dropped 5 bases, with 11 bases sitting between them. The CDR3 totals 12 residues. Per the germline V gene, CDR1 is MNHNY and CDR2 is SVGAGI (reference sequence). CDR3 in amino acids: CASILRGTEAFF. The CDR3 DNA reads TGTGCCAGCATCTTACGGGGGACTGAAGCTTTCTTT.

The chain joins TRBV6-5 to TRBJ1-3; D might be TRBD1 (5 bases). The CDR3 covers 15 residues. The V and J ends lost 6 bases and 0 bases respectively, with 12 bases between them. Germline loops: CDR1 MNHEY, CDR2 SVGAGI. CDR3 sequence reads: CASRSGGSSGNTIYF. The DNA of the CDR3 is TGTGCCAGCAGATCCGGGGGGAGCTCTGGAAACACCATATATTTT.

The V gene is TRBV4-1, the J gene TRBJ2-1; D perhaps matches TRBD2 (6 bases). The V and J ends lost 4 bases and 10 bases respectively, with 14 bases between them. The germline CDR1 and CDR2 sequences are MGHRA and YSYEKL. The CDR3 spans 13 residues. Written as DNA, the CDR3 is TGCGCCAGCAGCCTGGGACTCTCACAGGAGCAGTTCTTC. It specifies CASSLGLSQEQFF.

The table lists this clone with a few counts. The rearrangement joins TRBV19 to TRBJ1-4, with 9 bases fitting TRBD1. Germline V lookup: CDR1 LNHDA, CDR2 SQIVND (reference sequence). J was trimmed by 5 bases and V by 5 bases; bases with no gene match: 6. The CDR3 contains 15 residues. This CDR3 reads CASSDGGTGNEKLFF. DNA for the CDR3: TGTGCCAGTAGTGATGGTGGGACAGGGAATGAAAAACTGTTTTTT.

The chain couples TRBV6-5 to TRBJ1-2, with D possibly matching TRBD1 (5 bases). V lost 7 bases and J 13 bases, leaving 16 bases between the germline ends. Germline V gene lookup returns CDR1 MNHEY and CDR2 SVGAGI. The CDR3 runs to 11 residues. CDR3 in DNA: TGTGCCAGCAACAAGGGGAGGGGTCTCACCTTC. Translation: CASNKGRGLTF.

This chain joins TRBV19 and TRBJ1-2, with TRBD1 matching 12 bases. CDR3 length: 18 amino acids. CDR1 and CDR2 from the germline V gene are LNHDA and SQIVND (reference sequence). The ends lost 5 bases at V and 0 bases at J; junction bases unmatched: 10. CDR3 DNA: TGTGCCAGTAGTTTACCCGGGACAGGGGGCCAAGCTAACTATGGCTACACCTTC. Translation: CASSLPGTGGQANYGYTF.